This TCR beta chain was recorded in a study of CD8 T cells in ankylosing spondylitis. The authors made TCR beta libraries by quantitative 5'-RACE with molecular barcodes. Each CDR3 protein gets one entry after TCRdb re-called the 5' RACE reads with MiXCR. The table includes more than 25,000 distinct CDR3 sequences, 12% to 15% detected once. Germline lookup yields CDR1 WSHSY and CDR2 SAAADI. Trimming cost V 4 bases and J 5 bases, with 8 bases left between them. The CDR3 spans 12 residues. Study conclusions and caveats: Significant enrichment of disease-linked clones was reportedly seen in matched ankylosing spondylitis synovial fluid. The study identified a TCR beta motif of several highly homologous variants that appeared characteristic of ankylosing spondylitis blood. CD8+ cells made up the disease-linked clones, which were relatively rare in peripheral blood.

Concerning this clonotype: Its cognate antigen is unknown.

The chain carries TRBV10-2 and TRBJ2-5; D gene ambiguous. This clonotype was obtained from a male donor with ankylosing spondylitis or in good health (not recorded which). The specimen was blood. The CDR3 nucleotides are TGCGCCAGCAGTGCTGGGTTGGAGACCCAGTACTTC. Translation gives CASSAGLETQYF.